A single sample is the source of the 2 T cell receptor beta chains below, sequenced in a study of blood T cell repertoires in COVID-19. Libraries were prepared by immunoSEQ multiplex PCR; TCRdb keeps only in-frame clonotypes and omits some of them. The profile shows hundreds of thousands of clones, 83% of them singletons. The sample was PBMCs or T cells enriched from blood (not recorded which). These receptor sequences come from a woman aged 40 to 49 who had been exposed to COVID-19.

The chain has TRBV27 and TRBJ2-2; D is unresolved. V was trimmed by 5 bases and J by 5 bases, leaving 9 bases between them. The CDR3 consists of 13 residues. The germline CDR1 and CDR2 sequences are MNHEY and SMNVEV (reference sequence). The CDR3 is CASSPGATGELFF. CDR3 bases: TGTGCCAGCAGTCCTGGAGCGACCGGGGAGCTGTTTTTT.

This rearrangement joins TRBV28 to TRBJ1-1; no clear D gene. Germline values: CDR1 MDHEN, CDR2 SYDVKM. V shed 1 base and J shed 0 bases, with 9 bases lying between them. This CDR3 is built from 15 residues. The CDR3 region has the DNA TGTGCCAGCAGTTTATCGCCGGGAGTGAACACTGAAGCTTTCTTT. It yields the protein CASSLSPGVNTEAFF. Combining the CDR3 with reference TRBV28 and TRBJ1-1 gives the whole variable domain DVKVTQSSRYLVKRTGEKVFLECVQDMDHENMFWYRQDPGLGLRLIYFSYDVKMKEKGDIPEGYSVSREKKERFSLILESASTNQTSMYLCASSLSPGVNTEAFFGQGTRLTVV.